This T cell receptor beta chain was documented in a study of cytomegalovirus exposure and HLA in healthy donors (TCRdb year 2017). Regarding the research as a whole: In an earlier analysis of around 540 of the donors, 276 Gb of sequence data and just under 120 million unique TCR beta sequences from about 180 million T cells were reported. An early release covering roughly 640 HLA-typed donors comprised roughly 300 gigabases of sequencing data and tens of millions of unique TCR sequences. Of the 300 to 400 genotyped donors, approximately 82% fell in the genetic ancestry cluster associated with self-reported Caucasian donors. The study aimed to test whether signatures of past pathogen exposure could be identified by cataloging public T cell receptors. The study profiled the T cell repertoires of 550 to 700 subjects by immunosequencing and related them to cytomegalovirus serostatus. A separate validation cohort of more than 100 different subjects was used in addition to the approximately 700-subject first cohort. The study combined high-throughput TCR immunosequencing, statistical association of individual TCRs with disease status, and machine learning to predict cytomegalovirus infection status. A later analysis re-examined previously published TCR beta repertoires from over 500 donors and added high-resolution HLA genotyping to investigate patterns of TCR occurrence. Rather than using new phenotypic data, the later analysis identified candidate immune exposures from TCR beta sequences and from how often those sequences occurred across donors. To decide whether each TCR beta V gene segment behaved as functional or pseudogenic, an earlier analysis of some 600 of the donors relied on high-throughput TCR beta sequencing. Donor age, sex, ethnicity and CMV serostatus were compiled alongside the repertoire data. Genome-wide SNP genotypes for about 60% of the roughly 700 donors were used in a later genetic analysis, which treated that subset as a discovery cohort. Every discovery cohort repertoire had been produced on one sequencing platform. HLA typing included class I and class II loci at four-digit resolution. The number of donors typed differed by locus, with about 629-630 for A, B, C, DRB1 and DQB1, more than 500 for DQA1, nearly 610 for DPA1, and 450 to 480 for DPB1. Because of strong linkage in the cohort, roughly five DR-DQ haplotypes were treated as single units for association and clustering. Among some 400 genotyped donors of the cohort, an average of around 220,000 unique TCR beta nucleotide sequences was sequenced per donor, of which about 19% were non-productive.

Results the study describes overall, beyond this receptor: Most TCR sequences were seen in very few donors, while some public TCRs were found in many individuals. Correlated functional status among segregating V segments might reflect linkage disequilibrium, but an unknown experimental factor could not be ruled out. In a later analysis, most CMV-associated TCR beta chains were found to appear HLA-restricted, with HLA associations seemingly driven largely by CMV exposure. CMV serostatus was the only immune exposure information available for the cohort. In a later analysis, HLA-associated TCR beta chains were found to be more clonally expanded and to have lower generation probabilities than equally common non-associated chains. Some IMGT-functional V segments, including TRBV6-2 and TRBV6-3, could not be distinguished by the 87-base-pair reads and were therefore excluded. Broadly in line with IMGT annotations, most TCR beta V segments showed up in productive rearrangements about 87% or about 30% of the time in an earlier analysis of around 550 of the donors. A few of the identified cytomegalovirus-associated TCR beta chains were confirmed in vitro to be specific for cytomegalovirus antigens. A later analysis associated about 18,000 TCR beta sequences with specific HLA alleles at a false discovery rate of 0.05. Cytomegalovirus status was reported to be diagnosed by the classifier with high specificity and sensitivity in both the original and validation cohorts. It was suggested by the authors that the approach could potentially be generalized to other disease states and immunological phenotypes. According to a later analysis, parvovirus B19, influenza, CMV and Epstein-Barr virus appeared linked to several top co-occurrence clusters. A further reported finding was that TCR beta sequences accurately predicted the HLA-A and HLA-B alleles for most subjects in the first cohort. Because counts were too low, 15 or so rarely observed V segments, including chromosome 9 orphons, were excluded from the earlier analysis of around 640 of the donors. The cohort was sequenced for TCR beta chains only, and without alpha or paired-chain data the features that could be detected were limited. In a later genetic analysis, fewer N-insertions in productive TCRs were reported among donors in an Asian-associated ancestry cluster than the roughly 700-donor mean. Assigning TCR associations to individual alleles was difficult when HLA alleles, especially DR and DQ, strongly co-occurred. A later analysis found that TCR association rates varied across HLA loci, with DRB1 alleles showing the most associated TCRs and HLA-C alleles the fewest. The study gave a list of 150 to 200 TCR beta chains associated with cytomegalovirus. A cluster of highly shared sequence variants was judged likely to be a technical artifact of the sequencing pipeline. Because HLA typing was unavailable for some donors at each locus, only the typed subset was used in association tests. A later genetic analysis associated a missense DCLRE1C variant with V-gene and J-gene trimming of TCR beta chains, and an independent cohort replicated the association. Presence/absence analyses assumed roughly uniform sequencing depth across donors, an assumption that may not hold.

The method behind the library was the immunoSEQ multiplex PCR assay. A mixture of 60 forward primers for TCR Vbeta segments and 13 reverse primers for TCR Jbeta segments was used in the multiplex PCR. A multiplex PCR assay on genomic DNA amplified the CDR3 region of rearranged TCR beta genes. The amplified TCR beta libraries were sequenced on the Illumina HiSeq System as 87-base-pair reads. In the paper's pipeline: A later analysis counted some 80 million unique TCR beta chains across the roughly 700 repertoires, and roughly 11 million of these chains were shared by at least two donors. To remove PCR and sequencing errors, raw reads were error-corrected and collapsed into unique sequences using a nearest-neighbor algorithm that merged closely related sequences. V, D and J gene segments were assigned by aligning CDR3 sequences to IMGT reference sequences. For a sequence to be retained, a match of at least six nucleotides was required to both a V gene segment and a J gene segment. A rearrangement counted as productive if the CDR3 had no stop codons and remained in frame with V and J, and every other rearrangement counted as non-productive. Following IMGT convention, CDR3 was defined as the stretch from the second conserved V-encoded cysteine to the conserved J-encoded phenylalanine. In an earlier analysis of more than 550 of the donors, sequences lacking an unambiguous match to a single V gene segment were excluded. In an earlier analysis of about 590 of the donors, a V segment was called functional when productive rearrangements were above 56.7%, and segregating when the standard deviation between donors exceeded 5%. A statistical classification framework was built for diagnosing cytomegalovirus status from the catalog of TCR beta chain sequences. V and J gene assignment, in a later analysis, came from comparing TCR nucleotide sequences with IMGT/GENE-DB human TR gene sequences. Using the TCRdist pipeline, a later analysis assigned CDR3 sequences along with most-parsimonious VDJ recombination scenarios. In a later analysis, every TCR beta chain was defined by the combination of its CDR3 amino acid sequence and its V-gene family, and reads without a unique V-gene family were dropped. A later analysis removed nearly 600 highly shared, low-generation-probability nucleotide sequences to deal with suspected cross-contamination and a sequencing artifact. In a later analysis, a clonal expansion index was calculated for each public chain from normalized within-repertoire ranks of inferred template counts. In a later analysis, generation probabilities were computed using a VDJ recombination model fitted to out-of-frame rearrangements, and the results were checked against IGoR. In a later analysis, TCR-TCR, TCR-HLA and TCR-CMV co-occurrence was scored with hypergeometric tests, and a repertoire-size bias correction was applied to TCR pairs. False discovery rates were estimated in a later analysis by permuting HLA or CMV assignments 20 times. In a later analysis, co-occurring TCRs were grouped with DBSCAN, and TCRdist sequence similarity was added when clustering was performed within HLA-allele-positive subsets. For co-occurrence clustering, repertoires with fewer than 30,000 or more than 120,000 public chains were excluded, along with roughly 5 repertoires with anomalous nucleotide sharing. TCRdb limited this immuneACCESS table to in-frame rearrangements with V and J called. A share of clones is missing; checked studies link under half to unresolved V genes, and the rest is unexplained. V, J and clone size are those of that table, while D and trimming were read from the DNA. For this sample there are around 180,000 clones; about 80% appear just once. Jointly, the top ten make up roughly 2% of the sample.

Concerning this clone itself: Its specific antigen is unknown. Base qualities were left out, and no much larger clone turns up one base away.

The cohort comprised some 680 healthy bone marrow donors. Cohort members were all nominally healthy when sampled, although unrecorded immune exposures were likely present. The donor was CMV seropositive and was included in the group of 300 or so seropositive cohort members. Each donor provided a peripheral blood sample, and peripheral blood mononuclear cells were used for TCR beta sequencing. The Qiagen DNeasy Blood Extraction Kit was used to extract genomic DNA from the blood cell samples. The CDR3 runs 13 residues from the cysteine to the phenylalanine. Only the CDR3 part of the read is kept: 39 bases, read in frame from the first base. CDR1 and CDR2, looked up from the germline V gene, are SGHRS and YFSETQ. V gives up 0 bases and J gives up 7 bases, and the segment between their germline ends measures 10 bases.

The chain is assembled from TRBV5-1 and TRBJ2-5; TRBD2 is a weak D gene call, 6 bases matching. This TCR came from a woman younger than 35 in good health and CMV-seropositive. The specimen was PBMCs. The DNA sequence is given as TGCGCCAGCAGCTTGGGGGGGGAGAGGACCCAGTACTTC. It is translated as CASSLGGERTQYF.